These 25 T cell receptor beta chains came from one sample sequenced in a study of blood T cell repertoires in COVID-19. Libraries were prepared by immunoSEQ multiplex PCR; TCRdb keeps only in-frame clonotypes and omits some of them. This table holds some 300,000 clones, more than 70% found once. Material: peripheral blood. Source of these receptors: a woman aged 25 to 39 who had recovered from COVID-19.

The chain has TRBV7-8 and TRBJ2-7, with 11 bases matching TRBD1. Germline V CDR1 and CDR2: SGHVS, FQNEAQ. The J segment lost 3 bases and the V segment lost 3 bases, leaving 13 bases of the junction unmatched. This CDR3 spans 18 amino acids. The CDR3 sequence is CASSFSWTGGAVDYEQYF. For the CDR3, the DNA is TGTGCCAGCAGCTTCTCTTGGACAGGGGGCGCGGTGGACTACGAGCAGTACTTC.

The chain is built from TRBV7-2 and TRBJ2-1, with D tentatively TRBD1 (6 bases). The V gene's germline CDR1 is SGHTA and CDR2 FQGNSA. There are 13 residues in the CDR3. The V gene lost 8 bases and the J gene lost 3 bases, with 11 bases spanning the gap. This CDR3 is CASVRGNYNEQFF. The CDR3 DNA is TGTGCCAGCGTCAGGGGAAACTACAATGAGCAGTTCTTC.

The chain is built from TRBV28 and TRBJ2-3; tentatively, D is TRBD1 (5 bases). Trimming shortened V by 6 bases and J by 4 bases, and 11 bases separated the two germline ends. Germline V gene sequence: CDR1 MDHEN, CDR2 SYDVKM. The CDR3 sequence is 13 residues long. The CDR3 loop reads CASRDQGADTQYF. The CDR3 DNA reads as TGTGCCAGCAGAGATCAGGGTGCAGATACGCAGTATTTT.

The chain combines TRBV19 with TRBJ2-3; 13 bases match TRBD2. The junction had 15 bases not matched to a gene; V was cut back by 6 bases and J by 6 bases. CDR3 length: 18 residues. CDR1 is LNHDA and CDR2 is SQIVND in the germline V gene (reference sequence). CDR3 residues: CASSRSSGTSGARDTQYF. The CDR3 nucleotides read TGTGCCAGTAGCCGATCCTCCGGGACTAGCGGGGCGAGGGATACGCAGTATTTT.

V usage is TRBV5-6 and J usage is TRBJ1-2, with D uncertain. Trimming took off 5 bases at V and 4 bases at J, with 9 bases between the two ends. The CDR3 spans 12 residues. In germline, CDR1 is SGHDT, CDR2 YYEEEE. CDR3 DNA: TGTGCCAGCAGTTTTCCGGGCTATGGCTACACCTTC. Its protein is CASSFPGYGYTF.

The chain uses TRBV7-8 and TRBJ2-5; 7 bases map to TRBD1. In germline, CDR1 is SGHVS, CDR2 FQNEAQ. CDR3 length: 13 amino acids. J gave up 2 bases and V 4 bases, and 1 base lay outside the gene matches. Here the CDR3 DNA reads TGTGCCAGCAGCTGGGACAGACAAGAGACCCAGTACTTC. This codes for CASSWDRQETQYF.

The V and J genes are TRBV30 and TRBJ2-5; the match to TRBD1 covers 8 bases. The germline gives CDR1 GTSNPN, CDR2 SVGIG (reference sequence). Germline trimming cut 7 bases from V and 2 bases from J; bases unmatched to any gene: 12. The CDR3 covers 15 residues. The CDR3 reads CAFRTGLTTQETQYF. For the CDR3, the DNA is TGTGCCTTTCGGACAGGGCTAACGACTCAAGAGACCCAGTACTTC.

The rearrangement uses TRBV19 and TRBJ2-5; D gene ambiguous. This CDR3 has 13 residues. Germline CDR1 is LNHDA and CDR2 is SQIVND (reference sequence). With 9 bases removed from V and 3 bases from J, the gap between germline ends came to 14 bases. In DNA form, the CDR3 reads TGTGCCAGCAGTCTGGTCGAGGAAGAGACCCAGTACTTC. Translated: CASSLVEEETQYF.

This chain connects TRBV7-2 to TRBJ1-1; TRBD1 is a possible D gene (5 bases). Germline V gives CDR1 SGHTA, CDR2 FQGNSA. This CDR3 has 16 residues. V was clipped by 5 bases and J by 5 bases, with 21 bases between them. CDR3 sequence reads: CASSPSWSRDLTEAFF. The CDR3 coding sequence is TGTGCCAGCAGCCCGTCTTGGAGCAGGGATCTTACTGAAGCTTTCTTT.

The chain joins TRBV19 to TRBJ2-3, with 8 positions matching TRBD2. CDR1 and CDR2 (germline): LNHDA, SQIVND (reference sequence). With 5 bases clipped from V and 4 bases from J, the junction kept 2 bases outside the gene matches. The CDR3 totals 13 residues. The DNA of the CDR3 is TGTGCCAGTAGTGATAGCGGGGCAGATACGCAGTATTTT. Its translation is CASSDSGADTQYF.

J is TRBJ1-5 and V is TRBV27, with 7 positions matching TRBD1. J lost 6 bases, V lost 0 bases, and 11 bases had no gene match. Germline lookup yields CDR1 MNHEY and CDR2 SMNVEV (reference sequence). This CDR3 comprises 17 residues. This chain's CDR3 is CASSLSHQGVVSQPQHF. Written as DNA, the CDR3 is TGTGCCAGCAGTTTATCGCACCAGGGGGTGGTTAGTCAGCCCCAGCATTTT.

The gene calls are TRBV4-2 and TRBJ1-4; TRBD1 is a possible D gene (6 bases). CDR1 is LGHNA and CDR2 is YNFKEQ in the germline V gene. Trimming stripped 1 base from V and 8 bases from J, with 14 bases between. The CDR3 has 15 amino acids. As DNA, the CDR3 is TGTGCCAGCAGCCAAGGTAGGAAGGGGACAGAAAAACTGTTTTTT. Translated, it gives CASSQGRKGTEKLFF.

The CDR3 bases are TGTGCCACCAGTGATTCCCGACAGAACTCACCCCTCCACTTT. This gives the protein CATSDSRQNSPLHF. The chain combines TRBV24-1 with TRBJ1-6; perhaps TRBD1 as D (5 bases). Trimming took 2 bases from V and 10 from J, leaving 11 bases between them. Germline V CDR1 and CDR2: KGHDR, SFDVKD. The CDR3 runs 14 residues.

The rearrangement joins TRBV18 to TRBJ2-7, with TRBD1 identical over 8 bases. J was trimmed by 6 bases and V by 6 bases; bases with no gene match: 7. Germline CDR1 KGHSH, CDR2 LQKENI. The length of the CDR3 is 13 residues. CDR3 sequence: CASSLGQETEQYF. The CDR3 nucleotides are TGTGCCAGCTCCTTGGGACAGGAGACCGAGCAGTACTTC.

The genes are TRBV6-2 or TRBV6-3 and TRBJ2-5; 9 nucleotides line up with TRBD2. The CDR3 loop spans 17 amino acids. Germline CDR1 is MNHEY and CDR2 is SVGEGT. J lost 3 bases, V lost 2 bases, and 10 bases had no gene match. The CDR3 reads CASSYRVGLAIEETQYF. DNA of the CDR3: TGTGCCAGCAGTTACAGGGTAGGACTAGCGATTGAAGAGACCCAGTACTTC.

This chain joins TRBV11-2 and TRBJ1-1, with 12 bases that match TRBD1. With V trimmed by 5 bases and J by 11 bases, 9 bases remained unmatched. CDR3 size: 14 residues. Germline CDR1 and CDR2: SGHAT and FQNNGV. The CDR3 protein is CASSPGTGGMEAFF. Written as DNA, the CDR3 is TGTGCCAGCAGCCCCGGGACAGGGGGCATGGAGGCTTTCTTT. Complete variable domain (other parts from reference TRBV11-2 and TRBJ1-1): EAGVAQSPRYKIIEKRQSVAFWCNPISGHATLYWYQQILGQGPKLLIQFQNNGVVDDSQLPKDRFSAERLKGVDSTLKIQPAKLEDSAVYLCASSPGTGGMEAFFGQGTRLTVV.

The rearrangement uses TRBV7-9 and TRBJ1-1; D ambiguous. V lost 3 bases, J lost 0 bases, and 5 bases lay in between. The CDR3 length is 13 residues. Germline V lookup: CDR1 SEHNR, CDR2 FQNEAQ (reference sequence). The CDR3 DNA follows: TGTGCCAGCAGCTTTGGCCTGAACACTGAAGCTTTCTTT. It codes for CASSFGLNTEAFF. The variable domain in full, completed from reference TRBV7-9 and TRBJ1-1, reads DTGVSQNPRHKITKRGQNVTFRCDPISEHNRLYWYRQTLGQGPEFLTYFQNEAQLEKSRLLSDRFSAERPKGSFSTLEIQRTEQGDSAMYLCASSFGLNTEAFFGQGTRLTVV.

The chain carries TRBV21-1 and TRBJ1-1; whether TRBD1, the table's D call, matches the DNA was not checked. TRBV21-1 is reported as a pseudogene. This CDR3 contains 13 residues. The CDR3 protein is CASSSPQGSEAFF. The CDR3 coding sequence is TGTGCCAGCAGCAGTCCACAGGGATCTGAAGCTTTCTTT.

V gene TRBV7-2 combines with J gene TRBJ2-1, with a possible D match to TRBD1 (5 bases). Germline V CDR1 and CDR2: SGHTA, FQGNSA. V lost 5 bases and J 6 bases, leaving 17 bases between the germline ends. This CDR3 region has 15 residues. The CDR3 DNA reads as TGTGCCAGCAGCCCCCGCTTTGGCCAGGGCAATGAGCAGTTCTTC. Protein: CASSPRFGQGNEQFF.

The rearrangement joins TRBV5-1 to TRBJ2-3; D is ambiguous. This CDR3 is 14 amino acids long. Trimming stripped 6 bases from V and 0 bases from J, with 11 bases between. CDR1 is SGHRS and CDR2 is YFSETQ in the germline V gene. The CDR3 region is CASIDASSTDTQYF. CDR3 DNA sequence: TGCGCCAGCATAGATGCCTCTAGCACAGATACGCAGTATTTT.

This chain joins TRBV28 and TRBJ2-2, with D perhaps matching TRBD2 (5 bases). The germline V gene has CDR1 MDHEN and CDR2 SYDVKM. Deletions cut 7 bases from V and 6 bases from J, with 12 bases between. The CDR3 covers 13 residues. The CDR3 region has the DNA TGTGCCAGCAAGCCCGGAGGCGCCGGGGAGCTGTTTTTT. This sequence encodes CASKPGGAGELFF.

V gene TRBV5-4 combines with J gene TRBJ2-5; TRBD1 matches 9 bases. CDR1 and CDR2 (germline): SGHNT, YYREEE (reference sequence). The V segment lost 1 base and the J segment 5 bases; nucleotides outside the gene matches: 6. This CDR3 region has 15 residues. The CDR3 protein is CASSLLLDRGETQYF. As DNA, the CDR3 is TGTGCCAGCAGCTTGTTGCTTGACAGGGGGGAGACCCAGTACTTC.

The rearrangement uses TRBV12-3 or TRBV12-4 and TRBJ1-1; D remains unclear. V lost 4 bases and J lost 3, with 9 bases in between. This CDR3 region has 13 residues. CDR3 bases: TGTGCCAGCAGTTCACACCGGGACACTGAAGCTTTCTTT. This sequence encodes CASSSHRDTEAFF.

V and J are TRBV18 and TRBJ2-7; the D gene is possibly TRBD2 (5 bases). Germline V lookup: CDR1 KGHSH, CDR2 LQKENI. V was pared by 2 bases and J by 4 bases, with 15 bases between. This CDR3 has 15 residues. The CDR3 spells CASSPSGKGIYEQYF. In DNA, the CDR3 is TGTGCCAGCTCACCATCGGGGAAGGGAATTTACGAGCAGTACTTC.

V and J are TRBV29-1 and TRBJ1-1; D perhaps matches TRBD1 (6 bases). The germline CDR1 and CDR2 sequences are SQVTM and ANQGSEA. There are 13 residues in the CDR3. V was shortened by 6 bases and J by 1 base, with 12 bases between the two germline ends. CDR3 in amino acids: CSVERTENTEAFF. DNA of the CDR3: TGCAGCGTCGAAAGGACAGAGAACACTGAAGCTTTCTTT.